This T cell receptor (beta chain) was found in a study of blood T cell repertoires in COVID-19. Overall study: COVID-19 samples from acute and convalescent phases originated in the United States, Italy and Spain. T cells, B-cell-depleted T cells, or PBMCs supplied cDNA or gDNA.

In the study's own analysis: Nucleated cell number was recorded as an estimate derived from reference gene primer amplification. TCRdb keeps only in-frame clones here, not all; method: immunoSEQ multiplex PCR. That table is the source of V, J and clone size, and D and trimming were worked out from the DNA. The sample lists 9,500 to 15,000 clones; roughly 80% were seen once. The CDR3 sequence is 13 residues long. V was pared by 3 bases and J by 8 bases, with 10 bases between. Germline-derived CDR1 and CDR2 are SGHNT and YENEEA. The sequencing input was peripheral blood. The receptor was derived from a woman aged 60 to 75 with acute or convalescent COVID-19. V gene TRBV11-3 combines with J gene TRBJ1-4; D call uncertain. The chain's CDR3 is CASSFRGGEKLFF. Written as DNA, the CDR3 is TGTGCCAGCAGCTTCCGGGGAGGGGAAAAACTGTTTTTT.